A single sample gave rise to the 15 T cell receptor beta chains below, sequenced in a study of patients and donors after allogeneic stem cell transplantation. TCRdb re-called the RT-PCR reads through MiXCR, storing one row per CDR3 protein. The table includes some 960,000 distinct CDR3 sequences, 18% detected once. The source material was blood, either unsorted or a sorted T cell fraction (not recorded which). The receptors stem from a human donor who was either an allogeneic HSCT recipient or a stem cell or donor lymphocyte infusion donor (not recorded which). It is not recorded whose cells these are; they may come from a transplant donor.

The chain carries TRBV20-1 and TRBJ2-3; no definite D call. The CDR3 loop spans 13 amino acids. Germline lookup yields CDR1 DFQATT and CDR2 SNEGSKA (reference sequence). V was shortened by 0 bases and J by 3 bases, with 7 bases between the two germline ends. For the CDR3, the DNA is TGCAGTGCTAGAGATGTGCTTACAGATACGCAGTATTTT. This translates into CSARDVLTDTQYF.

Note on this clonotype: Compared with germline, one end of the junction differs, possibly owing to a read error. CDR3 coding DNA: TGTGCCAGCAGTTTATTTGGCCAGGGAGGGTACGAGCGGTACTTC. The encoded protein is CASSLFGQGGYERYF. J is TRBJ2-7 and V is TRBV12-3 or TRBV12-4; 7 positions match TRBD2. The CDR3 spans 15 residues.

This clonotype was counted a few times. The DNA for the CDR3 is TGTGCCAGCAGTTCTAACTCGATCTCCTACGAGCAGTACTTC. This codes for CASSSNSISYEQYF. The chain couples TRBV27 to TRBJ2-7; D not resolved. Trimming removed 4 bases at V and 0 bases at J, with 10 bases between. Germline values: CDR1 MNHEY, CDR2 SMNVEV (reference sequence). The length of the CDR3 is 14 residues.

This clonotype was seen at least ten times. The rearrangement joins TRBV7-2 to TRBJ2-4, with 10 positions matching TRBD2. In germline, CDR1 is SGHTA, CDR2 FQGNSA. The CDR3 runs 16 residues. The V and J ends lost 5 bases and 3 bases, in that order; junction bases with no gene match: 7. CDR3 in DNA: TGTGCCAGCAGCCCTAGCGGGGGATGGGTCAAAAACATTCAGTACTTC. It codes for CASSPSGGWVKNIQYF.

The chain couples TRBV30 to TRBJ1-2; the D is unclear. Germline CDR1 reads GTSNPN; CDR2 reads SVGIG (reference sequence). The CDR3 spans 12 residues. Trimming stripped 0 bases from V and 6 bases from J, with 8 bases between. Here the CDR3 reads CAWSVSVDGYTF. The CDR3 DNA reads TGTGCCTGGAGTGTGTCGGTAGATGGCTACACCTTC.

The chain combines TRBV7-2 with TRBJ2-3, with D perhaps TRBD1 (5 bases). Trimming took 4 bases from V and 4 from J, leaving 12 bases between them. Germline CDR1 is SGHTA and CDR2 is FQGNSA. This CDR3 has 14 residues. CDR3: CASSSDWGADTQYF. The CDR3 nucleotides read TGTGCCAGCAGCTCGGATTGGGGCGCAGATACGCAGTATTTT.

This clonotype was recorded a few times. This chain connects TRBV7-9 to TRBJ2-3; weak D call: TRBD1 (5 bases). Trimming stripped 2 bases from V and 2 bases from J, with 11 bases between. Germline-derived CDR1 and CDR2 are SEHNR and FQNEAQ (reference sequence). The CDR3 is 15 residues long. The CDR3 DNA reads TGTGCCAGCAGCTTATATAAGGACAACACAGATACGCAGTATTTT. It yields the protein CASSLYKDNTDTQYF.

This chain connects TRBV3-1 to TRBJ2-1, with 9 bases that match TRBD2. Germline V gene lookup returns CDR1 LGHDT and CDR2 YNNKEL (reference sequence). Germline trimming cut 6 bases from V and 5 bases from J; bases unmatched to any gene: 5. There are 14 residues in the CDR3. The DNA of the CDR3 is TGTGCCAGCAGGCTAGCGGGGAAAAACAATGAGCAGTTCTTC. This sequence encodes CASRLAGKNNEQFF.

This clonotype was recorded a few times. CDR3 region: CASSAGRSDGELFF. The CDR3 region has the DNA TGTGCCAGCAGCGCCGGGAGGTCGGACGGGGAGCTGTTTTTT. The V and J genes are TRBV7-9 and TRBJ2-2; 7 nucleotides agree with TRBD2. Germline-derived CDR1 and CDR2 are SEHNR and FQNEAQ (reference sequence). Germline trimming cut 5 bases from V and 7 bases from J; bases unmatched to any gene: 7. This CDR3 has 14 residues. Full variable domain (remainder filled in from reference TRBV7-9 and TRBJ2-2): DTGVSQNPRHKITKRGQNVTFRCDPISEHNRLYWYRQTLGQGPEFLTYFQNEAQLEKSRLLSDRFSAERPKGSFSTLEIQRTEQGDSAMYLCASSAGRSDGELFFGEGSRLTVL.

There are a few counts of this clonotype. The V gene is TRBV20-1, the J gene TRBJ2-1; D gene uncertain. This CDR3 has 14 residues. The V gene's germline CDR1 is DFQATT and CDR2 SNEGSKA (reference sequence). The germline V and J ends were trimmed by 6 bases and 0 bases, with 12 bases remaining between them. The CDR3 DNA follows: TGCAGTGCACGATCCCAGAGCTCCTACAATGAGCAGTTCTTC. Amino acid sequence: CSARSQSSYNEQFF.

This chain uses TRBV7-9 with TRBJ2-7, with 8 bases that match TRBD2. The ends lost 6 bases at V and 7 bases at J; junction bases unmatched: 5. Germline V lookup: CDR1 SEHNR, CDR2 FQNEAQ (reference sequence). The CDR3 runs 12 residues. CDR3 in amino acids: CASSILAAEQYF. CDR3 in DNA: TGTGCCAGCAGTATACTAGCGGCTGAGCAGTACTTC.

This clonotype was picked up a small number of times. The V and J genes are TRBV20-1 and TRBJ2-5; TRBD2 aligns across 10 bases. J lost 1 base, V lost 6 bases, and 5 bases had no gene match. CDR3 length equals 14 residues. Germline loops: CDR1 DFQATT, CDR2 SNEGSKA (reference sequence). The CDR3 region has the DNA TGCAGTGCCAAGACTAGCGGGCTCCAAGAGACCCAGTACTTC. It codes for CSAKTSGLQETQYF.

This clonotype was seen more than once but under ten times. CDR3 nucleotides: TGTGCCAGCAGTTTAAAGGGGGCGGTGTCCTACAATGAGCAGTTCTTC. Amino acids: CASSLKGAVSYNEQFF. J is TRBJ2-1 and V is TRBV27, with 7 positions matching TRBD1. The germline V gene has CDR1 MNHEY and CDR2 SMNVEV (reference sequence). The CDR3 spans 16 residues. V shed 2 bases and J 1 base; nucleotides not matched to a gene: 5.

V and J are TRBV5-1 and TRBJ2-3; 7 nucleotides agree with TRBD2. Germline trimming cut 1 base from V and 7 bases from J; bases unmatched to any gene: 9. This CDR3 region has 15 residues. The germline V gene has CDR1 SGHRS and CDR2 YFSETQ. The CDR3 loop is CASSLWEGDHNTQYF. The CDR3 region has the DNA TGCGCCAGCAGCTTGTGGGAGGGAGACCACAATACGCAGTATTTT.

The chain carries TRBV20-1 and TRBJ2-7, with D maybe TRBD2 (5 bases). Deletions cut 0 bases from V and 0 bases from J, with 12 bases between. There are 15 residues in the CDR3. Germline loops: CDR1 DFQATT, CDR2 SNEGSKA (reference sequence). CDR3 region: CSARDRSASSYEQYF. CDR3 in DNA: TGCAGTGCTAGAGATCGTAGCGCCAGCTCCTACGAGCAGTACTTC.